Following are 14 T cell receptor beta chains from one sample sequenced in a study of beta chain features in type 1 diabetes (dated by TCRdb to the late 2010s). Receptor amplification or capture employed the immunoSEQ multiplex PCR assay. The entire isolated RNA was reverse transcribed using the High Capacity cDNA Reverse Transcription Kit, and thus expressed TCRB transcripts were sequenced. The clones in this table, taken by TCRdb from immuneACCESS, are in-frame only. Not every clone is retained; where verified, under half of the shortfall comes from an unresolved V gene, and the cause of the rest is unknown. The sample data list over 500,000 clones, and 15% to 18% of these were observed just once. In total, the top ten clones hold around 0.1% of the sample. Material: naive CD4+ T cells from blood. Read against the paper, the sample's cell subset or site label means: true naive CD4+ T cells. These receptors were collected from a man younger than 35 in good health.

Only a few counts were recorded for this clone. This chain links TRBV25-1 with TRBJ1-5, with 7 bases that match TRBD1. With 2 bases clipped from V and 2 bases from J, the junction kept 3 bases outside the gene matches. The CDR3 runs to 15 residues. Germline CDR1 reads MGHDK; CDR2 reads SYGVNS. The CDR3 bases are TGTGCCAGCAGTGAACCCGGGACAGGCAATCAGCCCCAGCATTTT. This codes for CASSEPGTGNQPQHF. Using reference TRBV25-1 and TRBJ1-5 for the parts outside the CDR3, the full variable domain is EADIYQTPRYLVIGTGKKITLECSQTMGHDKMYWYQQDPGMELHLIHYSYGVNSTEKGDLSSESTVSRIRTEHFPLTLESARPSHTSQYLCASSEPGTGNQPQHFGDGTRLSIL.

The V and J genes are TRBV6-6 and TRBJ1-5, with D tentatively TRBD1 (5 bases). The V and J ends lost 9 bases and 5 bases respectively, with 11 bases between them. CDR3 length: 12 amino acids. CDR1 MNHNY and CDR2 SVGAGI come from the germline V gene (reference sequence). The CDR3 spells CASQGSDQPQHF. The CDR3 coding sequence is TGTGCCAGTCAGGGTTCTGATCAGCCCCAGCATTTT.

The gene calls are TRBV5-4 and TRBJ2-5, with TRBD2 as a possible D gene (5 bases). CDR1 is SGHNT and CDR2 is YYREEE in the germline V gene (reference sequence). The CDR3 totals 14 residues. V was trimmed by 1 base and J by 6 bases, leaving 13 bases between them. CDR3 region: CASSLNLDGKTQYF. The DNA for the CDR3 is TGTGCCAGCAGCTTGAATCTAGACGGGAAGACCCAGTACTTC.

This clone was observed a handful of times. The CDR3 sequence is CASSKGRRNYGYTF. In nucleotides, the CDR3 is TGTGCCAGCAGCAAGGGACGACGCAACTATGGCTACACCTTC. J is TRBJ1-2 and V is TRBV21-1. TRBV21-1 constitutes a pseudogene. CDR3 length: 14 amino acids.

This clone occurred a few times. The rearrangement joins TRBV4-3 to TRBJ2-5; no clear D. V lost 1 base and J lost 5, with 11 bases in between. The germline V gene has CDR1 LGHNA and CDR2 YSLEER. The CDR3 has 14 residues. The chain's CDR3 is CASSQGNRVETQYF. CDR3 coding DNA: TGCGCCAGCAGCCAAGGGAATAGGGTTGAGACCCAGTACTTC.

As regards this clone: One end of the junction is discordant with germline, which a read error may explain. The chain has TRBV4-3 and TRBJ2-1, with TRBD1 matching over 10 bases. The CDR3 length is 15 residues. Germline CDR1 reads LGHNA; CDR2 reads YSLEER. The DNA of the CDR3 is TGCGCCAGCGGCCAGCGGGACAGGGGAACGGTTGAGCAGTTCTTC. This codes for CASGQRDRGTVEQFF.

This clone has just a few counts. The chain is built from TRBV19 and TRBJ2-5; 8 bases map to TRBD2. This CDR3 has 17 residues. In germline, CDR1 is LNHDA, CDR2 SQIVND (reference sequence). Trimming removed 6 bases from V and 4 bases from J; junction bases left unmatched: 16. CDR3 loop: CASSSIPSAGARETQYF. Here the CDR3 DNA reads TGTGCCAGTAGCTCTATCCCTTCAGCGGGGGCCCGAGAGACCCAGTACTTC.

The gene calls are TRBV27 and TRBJ1-2, with D perhaps matching TRBD1 (5 bases). The CDR3 contains 12 residues. V shed 6 bases and J shed 4 bases, with 9 bases lying between them. CDR1 MNHEY and CDR2 SMNVEV come from the germline V gene (reference sequence). CDR3: CASRQGGYGYTF. Here the CDR3 DNA reads TGTGCCAGCAGGCAGGGCGGCTATGGCTACACCTTC.

The CDR3: CASSQGFDQPQHF. As DNA, the CDR3 is TGTGCCAGCAGCCAGGGGTTTGATCAGCCCCAGCATTTT. The chain couples TRBV7-3 to TRBJ1-5, with a possible D match to TRBD1 (6 bases). CDR3 length: 13 amino acids. Germline CDR1 and CDR2: SGHTA and FQGTGA. Trimming stripped 5 bases from V and 5 bases from J, with 10 bases between.

This clone was counted a few times. The V call is TRBV5-1, the J call TRBJ2-5, with 8 bases matching TRBD1. Germline values: CDR1 SGHRS, CDR2 YFSETQ. V shed 3 bases, J shed 2 bases, and the junction held 6 bases outside the gene matches. CDR3 length equals 15 residues. As DNA, the CDR3 is TGCGCCAGCAGCTACCAGACAGGGGCACAAGAGACCCAGTACTTC. Protein sequence: CASSYQTGAQETQYF.

The chain couples TRBV7-9 to TRBJ1-4; TRBD1 aligns across 8 bases. Germline trimming cut 0 bases from V and 6 bases from J; bases unmatched to any gene: 6. CDR3 size: 16 residues. CDR1 and CDR2 (germline): SEHNR, FQNEAQ (reference sequence). The CDR3 DNA reads as TGTGCCAGCAGCTTAGCTCCCGGACAGGGACATGAAAAACTGTTTTTT. Residues: CASSLAPGQGHEKLFF.

This clone was recorded a few times. The chain carries TRBV15 and TRBJ2-7; D possibly uses TRBD1 or TRBD2 (5 bases each). Trimming pared 0 bases from V and 2 bases from J, leaving 17 bases between. Per the germline V gene, CDR1 is LNHNV and CDR2 is YYDKDF (reference sequence). This CDR3 contains 17 residues. CDR3 sequence: CATSRDLVRGRTYEQYF. For the CDR3, the DNA is TGTGCCACCAGCAGAGATCTGGTTCGGGGCAGGACCTACGAGCAGTACTTC.

The J gene is TRBJ1-2, the V gene TRBV2, with TRBD1 identical over 11 bases. This CDR3 is 15 amino acids long. Germline lookup yields CDR1 SNHLY and CDR2 FYNNEI. V was clipped by 3 bases and J by 8 bases; unmatched bases: 8. CDR3 sequence: CASSDPGQGVGGYTF. The CDR3 DNA reads TGTGCCAGCAGTGATCCGGGACAGGGGGTTGGCGGCTACACCTTC.

This clone has only a few counts. The chain combines TRBV19 with TRBJ2-7, with a possible D match to TRBD2 (6 bases). CDR3 length equals 14 residues. V was shortened by 0 bases and J by 4 bases, with 10 bases between the two germline ends. CDR1 is LNHDA, CDR2 SQIVND, per germline (reference sequence). DNA for the CDR3: TGTGCCAGTAGTATAGAATACAGCGGGTACGAGCAGTACTTC. Protein: CASSIEYSGYEQYF.